The 22 T cell receptor beta chains below all came from one sample that was sequenced in a study of beta chain features in type 1 diabetes. Points from the study as a whole: TCRB CDR3 length was moderately but significantly reduced in all four CD4+ subsets of Type 1 diabetes patients.

The antigens these receptors bind are not known. The investigators reverse transcribed all of the isolated RNA, so they sequenced expressed TCRB transcripts. Data came from immunoSEQ multiplex PCR; TCRdb stores just in-frame clones and leaves some out. The table lists around 150,000 clones, approximately 9% of them singletons. Sequencing input: central memory CD4+ T cells from blood. The receptors originated from a woman aged 18-29 years with type 1 diabetes.

In this sample, this clone turned up a few times. This sequence joins TRBV28 and TRBJ2-5; 7 nucleotides align to TRBD1. The CDR3 sequence is 15 residues long. Germline CDR1 MDHEN, CDR2 SYDVKM. V lost 6 bases to trimming and J lost 2 bases; unmatched junction nucleotides: 9. Here the CDR3 DNA reads TGTGCCAGCAGCCGTAGACAGGGAGCGCAAGAGACCCAGTACTTC. It encodes CASSRRQGAQETQYF.

There are a few counts of this clone. The chain carries TRBV7-8 and TRBJ1-5; a possible D gene is TRBD1 (6 bases). The CDR3 is 16 amino acids. With 3 bases removed from V and 4 bases from J, the gap between germline ends came to 16 bases. The germline V gene has CDR1 SGHVS and CDR2 FQNEAQ. CDR3 loop: CASSFNGQSSNQPQHF. CDR3 DNA: TGTGCCAGCAGCTTTAACGGACAGTCATCGAATCAGCCCCAGCATTTT.

This clone was observed a few times. This rearrangement joins TRBV11-2 to TRBJ2-7, with D perhaps matching TRBD1 (6 bases). CDR1 and CDR2 (germline): SGHAT, FQNNGV. Trimming cost V 5 bases and J 6 bases, with 14 bases left between them. The CDR3 consists of 13 residues. The CDR3 here is CASSGGIVGEQYF. CDR3 nucleotides: TGTGCCAGCAGCGGGGGCATAGTGGGCGAGCAGTACTTC.

A few counts support this clone. This rearrangement joins TRBV11-2 to TRBJ2-1; 9 bases fit TRBD2. V was clipped by 5 bases and J by 6 bases; unmatched bases: 8. The CDR3 totals 15 residues. Germline V gene sequence: CDR1 SGHAT, CDR2 FQNNGV. The CDR3 nucleotides are TGTGCCAGCAGCCCAGCGGGGACTAGCCCCAATGAGCAGTTCTTC. It is translated as CASSPAGTSPNEQFF.

This clone was picked up a small number of times. The chain joins TRBV12-2 to TRBJ2-7; TRBD2, as called in the table, went unchecked against the DNA. TRBV12-2 is classified as a pseudogene. The CDR3 is made up of 17 amino acids. The CDR3 protein is CASRRGSDTSAPYEQYF. Here the CDR3 DNA reads TGTGCAAGTCGACGCGGATCCGACACTAGCGCCCCCTACGAGCAGTACTTC.

This clone has a handful of counts. V is TRBV10-3 and J is TRBJ1-4, with 8 positions matching TRBD1. The CDR3 loop spans 12 amino acids. V lost 4 bases and J lost 15; bases outside the gene matches: 7. Looked up from germline, CDR1 is ENHRY and CDR2 is SYGVKD. CDR3 residues: CAISAPTGEMFF. The CDR3 nucleotides read TGTGCCATCAGTGCCCCGACAGGGGAGATGTTTTTT.

This clone was seen only a few times. The CDR3 region is CASRTTGGSTQYF. CDR3 nucleotides: TGTGCCAGTAGGACGACAGGGGGATCGACGCAGTACTTC. The chain recombines TRBV19 with TRBJ2-7; TRBD1 agrees at 9 bases. Germline V CDR1 and CDR2: LNHDA, SQIVND (reference sequence). There are 13 residues in the CDR3. V trimming: 6 bases; J trimming: 9 bases; junction bases outside the gene matches: 9.

The chain has TRBV15 and TRBJ1-5, with D perhaps matching TRBD1 (6 bases). The CDR3 has 13 amino acids. CDR1 LNHNV and CDR2 YYDKDF come from the germline V gene (reference sequence). Between the trimmed V and J ends, which lost 0 bases and 9 bases, there was a span of 9 bases. Here the CDR3 reads CATSRDTGRPQHF. The DNA for the CDR3 is TGTGCCACCAGCAGAGATACAGGGCGGCCCCAGCATTTT.

This clone was counted between two and nine times. This chain's CDR3 is CASSPRGQAGFGANEQFF. The CDR3 DNA is TGTGCCAGCAGCCCAAGGGGACAGGCTGGGTTTGGGGCCAATGAGCAGTTCTTC. V gene TRBV9 combines with J gene TRBJ2-1, with 8 bases that match TRBD1. Germline V gene data show CDR1 as SGDLS and CDR2 as YYNGEE. The CDR3 is made up of 18 amino acids. The trim removed 4 bases at V and 6 bases at J, leaving 18 bases unmatched.

This chain uses TRBV19 with TRBJ1-5; TRBD1 agrees at 8 bases. The CDR3 totals 13 residues. V was pared by 6 bases and J by 6 bases, with 4 bases of the junction left unmatched. In germline, CDR1 is LNHDA, CDR2 SQIVND (reference sequence). CDR3 sequence reads: CASSRGRIQPQHF. Written as DNA, the CDR3 is TGTGCCAGTAGCAGGGGGCGAATTCAGCCCCAGCATTTT.

The chain has TRBV10-3 and TRBJ2-1, with TRBD2 matching 11 bases. V dropped 6 bases and J dropped 8; count of bases not matched to a gene: 9. The CDR3 spans 15 residues. The germline V gene has CDR1 ENHRY and CDR2 SYGVKD. CDR3 amino acids: CAIRATSGSIHEQFF. The CDR3 DNA reads TGTGCCATCAGGGCAACTAGCGGGAGTATCCATGAGCAGTTCTTC.

The chain uses TRBV11-2 and TRBJ1-4; perhaps TRBD1 as D (6 bases). This CDR3 is 13 amino acids long. Trimming removed 5 bases at V and 13 bases at J, with 17 bases between. Germline CDR1 and CDR2: SGHAT and FQNNGV. The CDR3 protein is CASSASYEQGLFF. In DNA, the CDR3 is TGTGCCAGCAGCGCGTCTTACGAACAGGGACTGTTTTTT. Full variable domain (outside the CDR3, taken from reference TRBV11-2 and TRBJ1-4): EAGVAQSPRYKIIEKRQSVAFWCNPISGHATLYWYQQILGQGPKLLIQFQNNGVVDDSQLPKDRFSAERLKGVDSTLKIQPAKLEDSAVYLCASSASYEQGLFFGSGTQLSVL.

CDR3 coding DNA: TGCGCCAGCAGCCAAGATACGCTTCCCGGGAACTATGGCTACACCTTC. It translates to CASSQDTLPGNYGYTF. This chain uses TRBV4-3 with TRBJ1-2; no definite D call. Germline lookup yields CDR1 LGHNA and CDR2 YSLEER. Between the trimmed V and J ends, which lost 0 bases and 2 bases, there was a span of 13 bases. This CDR3 is built from 16 residues.

The rearrangement uses TRBV11-3 and TRBJ2-1; D is unresolved. CDR3 length: 11 residues. V lost 3 bases, J lost 8 bases, and 5 bases lay in between. The V gene's germline CDR1 is SGHNT and CDR2 YENEEA. The CDR3 here is CASSFQDEQFF. In nucleotides, the CDR3 is TGTGCCAGCAGCTTCCAGGATGAGCAGTTCTTC.

V usage is TRBV5-5 and J usage is TRBJ2-3; possible D gene TRBD1, 6 bases. The V and J ends lost 4 bases and 3 bases respectively, with 21 bases between them. The CDR3 loop spans 17 amino acids. Per the germline V gene, CDR1 is SGHKS and CDR2 is YYEKEE (reference sequence). CDR3 bases: TGTGCCAGCAGCCGAGTTGGGGGCTCGATGGGTACAGATACGCAGTATTTT. Its translation is CASSRVGGSMGTDTQYF.

The J gene is TRBJ2-5, the V gene TRBV6-6; D not resolved. V was trimmed by 2 bases and J by 2 bases, leaving 12 bases between them. CDR1 is MNHNY, CDR2 SVGAGI, per germline (reference sequence). This CDR3 has 15 amino acids. This CDR3 is CASSYEAVDQETQYF. CDR3 DNA sequence: TGTGCCAGCAGTTACGAGGCGGTAGATCAAGAGACCCAGTACTTC.

This rearrangement joins TRBV9 to TRBJ1-5; 9 bases map to TRBD1. Trimming cost V 4 bases and J 6 bases; bases outside gene matches: 5. The germline V gene encodes CDR1 SGDLS and CDR2 YYNGEE. The CDR3 consists of 14 residues. The CDR3 here is CASSPGQGSQPQHF. CDR3 DNA: TGTGCCAGCAGCCCCGGACAGGGGTCTCAGCCCCAGCATTTT.

This clone showed up just a few times. This chain links TRBV7-2 with TRBJ2-7, with 7 bases aligning to TRBD1. The CDR3 has 13 residues. The germline CDR1 and CDR2 sequences are SGHTA and FQGNSA. V trimming: 7 bases; J trimming: 1 base; junction bases outside the gene matches: 4. The CDR3 DNA follows: TGTGCCAGCATGCCAGGGGGATCCTACGAGCAGTACTTC. Protein: CASMPGGSYEQYF.

A few counts support this clone. The J gene is TRBJ1-1, the V gene TRBV19; a possible D gene is TRBD1 (6 bases). Germline V gene sequence: CDR1 LNHDA, CDR2 SQIVND (reference sequence). V gave up 6 bases and J gave up 1 base, with 12 bases separating them. CDR3 length equals 14 residues. This CDR3 reads CASRHGGANTEAFF. The CDR3, as DNA: TGTGCCAGTAGACACGGGGGGGCGAACACTGAAGCTTTCTTT.

The chain employs TRBV6-5 and TRBJ2-2; D is unclear. In germline, CDR1 is MNHEY, CDR2 SVGAGI. Trimming left V 7 bases short and J 5 bases short, with 5 bases between. There are 11 residues in the CDR3. The CDR3 reads CASKLTGELFF. The DNA for the CDR3 is TGTGCCAGCAAGCTGACCGGGGAGCTGTTTTTT.

The chain recombines TRBV13 with TRBJ1-1; a possible D gene is TRBD1 (6 bases). The germline gives CDR1 PRHDT, CDR2 FYEKMQ (reference sequence). This CDR3 has 16 amino acids. Trimming stripped 4 bases from V and 0 bases from J, with 15 bases between. The CDR3 reads CASSSRGGAMNTEAFF. The CDR3 DNA reads TGTGCCAGCAGCTCTCGGGGGGGGGCTATGAACACTGAAGCTTTCTTT.

The gene calls are TRBV11-3 and TRBJ2-3, with 7 bases aligning to TRBD1. V lost 1 base and J lost 0; bases outside the gene matches: 1. Per the germline V gene, CDR1 is SGHNT and CDR2 is YENEEA. This CDR3 has 15 residues. CDR3 in amino acids: CASSLGGGSTDTQYF. CDR3 sequence (DNA): TGTGCCAGCAGCTTAGGAGGGGGCAGCACAGATACGCAGTATTTT.